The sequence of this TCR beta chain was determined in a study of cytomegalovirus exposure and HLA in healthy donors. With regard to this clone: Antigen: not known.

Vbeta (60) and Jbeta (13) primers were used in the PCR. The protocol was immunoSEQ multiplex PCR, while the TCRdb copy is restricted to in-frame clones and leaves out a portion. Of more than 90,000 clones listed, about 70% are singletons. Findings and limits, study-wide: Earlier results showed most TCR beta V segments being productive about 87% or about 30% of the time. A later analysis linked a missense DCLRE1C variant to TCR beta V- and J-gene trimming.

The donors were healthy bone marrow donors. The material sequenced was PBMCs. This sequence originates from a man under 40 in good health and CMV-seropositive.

The CDR3 coding sequence is TGTGCCAGTAGTCGGGGGGTACGGCAGCCCCAGCATTTT. This translates into CASSRGVRQPQHF. The chain couples TRBV19 to TRBJ1-5; a possible D gene is TRBD1 (5 bases). Germline lookup yields CDR1 LNHDA and CDR2 SQIVND (reference sequence). The ends were cut back, 5 bases at V and 7 bases at J, with 12 bases in the middle. The CDR3 has 13 amino acids.